The next 15 T cell receptor delta chains were all read from a single sample in a study of delta chain sequences of gamma delta T cells. TCRdb re-called the PCR reads with CATT. The sample yields 3,000 to 3,500 delta-chain clones, less than 75% seen once. Source material: a tumor sample. Source of these receptors: a human donor with breast cancer.

The V call is TRDV2, the J call TRDJ1, with 8 positions matching TRDD3. Trimming cost V 9 bases and J 2 bases; bases outside gene matches: 13. Germline CDR1 reads GEAIGNYY; CDR2 reads EKD. The CDR3 is 15 amino acids. The CDR3 sequence is CAGDAVVGDTDKLIF. The CDR3 region has the DNA TGTGCCGGAGACGCAGTAGTGGGGGATACCGATAAACTCATCTTT.

For this clone: Compared with germline, one end of the junction differs, possibly owing to a read error. This chain uses TRDV2 with TRDJ1; D is undetermined. CDR1 GEAIGNYY and CDR2 EKD come from the germline V gene. This CDR3 has 20 residues. DNA for the CDR3: TGTGCTGCTGACAACGTGTCAAGGAAGAAGGCCCCCGAATACACCGAAAAAATGATATTC. Translated: CAADNVSRKKAPEYTEKMIF.

This clone is judged medium-sized. The protein TCRdb gives is from a much larger clone and does not agree with this DNA's translation at residue 16, likely a read error; the protein shown here comes from the DNA. The rearrangement uses TRDV2 and TRDJ1, with D possibly being TRDD3 (6 bases). Germline loops: CDR1 GEAIGNYY, CDR2 EKD. CDR3 size: 20 residues. The CDR3 here is CACDTVSREGDRPYTEKLIF. DNA of the CDR3: TGTGCCTGTGACACCGTGTCAAGGGAGGGGGACCGACCTTACACCGAAAAACTCATCTTT.

About this clone itself: One junction end disagrees with the germline gene, perhaps due to a read error. The rearrangement links TRDV2 to TRDJ1; 7 bases align to TRDD3. The CDR3 consists of 20 residues. Germline CDR1 and CDR2: GEAIGNYY and EKD. CDR3 nucleotides: TGTGCCTGTGTCACCGTGTCAAGGGAGGGGGATCGACCTTACACCGTTAAATTCTTCTTT. Its protein is CACVTVSREGDRPYTVKFFF.

On this clone: One end of the junction fails to match germline, which may point to a read error. The chain recombines TRDV1 with TRDJ1; 7 bases agree with TRDD3. Germline V gives CDR1 TSWWSYY, CDR2 QGS. CDR3 length: 25 amino acids. This CDR3 reads CALGLNPGKAFLKYWGWGDTDKLIF. The CDR3 DNA follows: TGTGCGCTTGGGCTAAACCCGGGCAAGGCCTTTCTCAAGTACTGGGGTTGGGGGGACACCGATAAACTCATCTTT.

This clone has just a few counts. The protein TCRdb gives is from a much larger clone and does not agree with this DNA's translation at residue 8, likely a read error; the protein shown here comes from the DNA. The rearrangement links TRDV2 to TRDJ1; D gene unclear. Germline V lookup: CDR1 GEAIGNYY, CDR2 EKD. Trimming took 3 bases from V and 1 from J, leaving 11 bases between them. The CDR3 loop spans 14 amino acids. The CDR3 DNA follows: TGTGCCTGTGACTCCGTTGACCTCACCGATAAACTCATCTTT. It translates to CACDSVDLTDKLIF.

This clone showed up just a few times. It differs at one base from a far larger clone, so likely a read error. At the DNA level, this CDR3 is encoded by other sequences in the same sample as well. The chain is built from TRDV2 and TRDJ1; 12 positions match TRDD3. The germline gives CDR1 GEAIGNYY, CDR2 EKD. The CDR3 contains 16 residues. The CDR3 loop is CACDELLGDTTDKLIF. In DNA form, the CDR3 reads TGTGCCTGTGACGAACTACTGGGGGATACCACCGATAAACTCATATTT.

Turning to this clone: TCRdb attributes to this sequence the protein of a much larger clone, which differs from the DNA translation at residue 3; a read error is likely, and the protein displayed is translated from the DNA. The genes are TRDV2 and TRDJ1; 12 bases agree with TRDD3. Germline V gene lookup returns CDR1 GEAIGNYY and CDR2 EKD. CDR3 size: 19 residues. The DNA for the CDR3 is TGTGCCCGTGACACTATAGGCTGGGGGATACGCGACGGGGTCGATAAACTCATCTTT. This translates into CARDTIGWGIRDGVDKLIF.

This clone has just one count. The chain has TRDV2 and TRDJ1, with a weak D call TRDD3 (6 bases). Per the germline V gene, CDR1 is GEAIGNYY and CDR2 is EKD. The V and J ends lost 9 bases and 0 bases respectively, with 28 bases between them. The CDR3 consists of 18 residues. CDR3 nucleotide sequence: TGTGCCACCTTGTCAAGGGAGGGGGACCGACTTTACACCGATAAACTCATCTTT. This codes for CATLSREGDRLYTDKLIF.

This chain connects TRDV2 to TRDJ1; weak D call: TRDD3 (5 bases). The CDR3 has 18 residues. In germline, CDR1 is GEAIGNYY, CDR2 EKD. The CDR3 DNA reads as TGTGCTGGTTACAAGTTAACGCTACGGGGGGTTGACACCGATAAACTCATCTTT. Its translation is CAGYKLTLRGVDTDKLIF.

The rearrangement links TRDV2 to TRDJ1; perhaps TRDD3 as D (5 bases). This CDR3 is 16 amino acids long. CDR1 and CDR2 from the germline V gene are GEAIGNYY and EKD. Trimming removed 9 bases at V and 0 bases at J, with 22 bases between. CDR3 sequence reads: CAGDAMLSEYTDKLIF. CDR3 DNA: TGTGCCGGGGACGCAATGCTGAGTGAATACACCGATAAACTCATCTTT.

The chain recombines TRDV2 with TRDJ1; D may be TRDD3 (5 bases). The CDR3 contains 15 residues. Germline values: CDR1 GEAIGNYY, CDR2 EKD. Trimming removed 6 bases at V and 5 bases at J, with 21 bases between. CDR3 nucleotide sequence: TGTGCCTGTTACTCCGTTTGGGGTCCTCCTGATAAACTCATCTTT. It translates to CACYSVWGPPDKLIF.

The chain couples TRDV2 to TRDJ1; unclear D gene. V lost 0 bases and J lost 12, with 37 bases in between. The CDR3 runs 20 residues. Germline assignment: CDR1 GEAIGNYY and CDR2 EKD. The DNA of the CDR3 is TGTGCCTGTGACACCGTGTCAAGGGAGGAGGACCGACTTTACACCGACATATTCATCTTT. Translated, it gives CACDTVSREEDRLYTDIFIF.

This CDR3 reads CACDTVGVSPFTDKLIF. In DNA form, the CDR3 reads TGTGCCTGTGACACCGTGGGTGTTTCACCCTTCACCGATAAACTCATCTTT. The chain combines TRDV2 with TRDJ1; D unresolved. The V gene lost 0 bases and the J gene lost 1 base, with 17 bases spanning the gap. CDR1 and CDR2 from the germline V gene are GEAIGNYY and EKD. This CDR3 comprises 17 residues.

This clone turned up a few times. The mismatch at residue 6 between this DNA's translation and the TCRdb protein of a much larger clone likely reflects a read error; the protein shown is translated from the DNA. This same CDR3 is encoded by further DNA sequences in the sample. This sequence joins TRDV2 and TRDJ1; TRDD3 might be the D (6 bases). The CDR3 spans 16 residues. V lost 3 bases to trimming and J lost 0 bases, with 16 bases between them. From germline, CDR1 is GEAIGNYY and CDR2 EKD. Written as DNA, the CDR3 is TGTGCCTGTGACCCAGTCGGGGGGACAGACACCGATAAACTCATCTTT. Its protein is CACDPVGGTDTDKLIF.